This section outlines one TCR beta chain sequence together with its context. Its antigen is as yet unknown. This specimen belongs to a study of shared clonotypes between healthy human individuals. Study-level findings and limits: Richness estimates generally favored naive over memory subsets. Sampling used blood alone; tissue repertoires probably differ.

Every donor, a Caucasian adult, lived in Nashville, Tennessee. The split of CD4+ cells yielded CD45RA+ naive and CD45RA-negative memory subsets. Germline CDR1 reads DFQATT; CDR2 reads SNEGSKA (reference sequence). The CDR3 runs 11 residues. V lost 2 bases, J lost 8 bases, and 7 bases lay in between. Libraries were prepared by immunoSEQ multiplex PCR; TCRdb keeps only in-frame clonotypes and omits some of them. The sample lists some 2,000,000 clones, 85% to 95% occurring once. Material: naive CD4+ T cells sorted from blood. Subset indicated: CD45RA+ positively selected. The TCR sequence derives from a man aged 18 to 29 in good health. The J gene is TRBJ2-1, the V gene TRBV20-1; D gene uncertain. In nucleotides, the CDR3 is TGCAGTGCTAGATTGGGCGATGAGCAGTTCTTC. Its translation: CSARLGDEQFF.